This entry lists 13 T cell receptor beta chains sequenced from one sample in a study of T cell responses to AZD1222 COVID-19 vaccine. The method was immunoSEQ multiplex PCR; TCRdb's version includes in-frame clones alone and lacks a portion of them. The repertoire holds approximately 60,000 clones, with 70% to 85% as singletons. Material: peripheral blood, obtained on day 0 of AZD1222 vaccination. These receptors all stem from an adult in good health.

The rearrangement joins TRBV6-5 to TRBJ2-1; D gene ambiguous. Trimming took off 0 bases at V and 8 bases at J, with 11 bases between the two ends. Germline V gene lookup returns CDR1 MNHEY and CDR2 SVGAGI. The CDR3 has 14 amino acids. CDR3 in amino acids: CASSYSLAYDEQFF. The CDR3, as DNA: TGTGCCAGCAGTTACTCATTAGCATACGATGAGCAGTTCTTC.

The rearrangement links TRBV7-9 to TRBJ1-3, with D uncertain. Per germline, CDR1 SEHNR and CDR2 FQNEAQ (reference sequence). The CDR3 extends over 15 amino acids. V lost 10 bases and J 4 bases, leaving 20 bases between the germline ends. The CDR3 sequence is CATQKGSDGGNTIYF. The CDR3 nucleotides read TGTGCCACCCAGAAGGGATCGGATGGAGGAAACACCATATATTTT.

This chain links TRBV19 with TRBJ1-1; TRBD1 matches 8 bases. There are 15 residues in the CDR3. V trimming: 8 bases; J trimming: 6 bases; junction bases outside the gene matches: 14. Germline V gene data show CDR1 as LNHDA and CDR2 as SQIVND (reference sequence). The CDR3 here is CASYPSTGGWAEAFF. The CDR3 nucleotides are TGTGCCAGTTATCCCTCTACAGGGGGTTGGGCTGAAGCTTTCTTT.

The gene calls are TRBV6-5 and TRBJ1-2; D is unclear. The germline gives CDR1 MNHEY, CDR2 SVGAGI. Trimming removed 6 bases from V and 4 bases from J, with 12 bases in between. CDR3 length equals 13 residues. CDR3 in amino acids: CASRNPGSYGYTF. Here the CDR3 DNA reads TGTGCCAGCAGGAATCCTGGTAGCTATGGCTACACCTTC.

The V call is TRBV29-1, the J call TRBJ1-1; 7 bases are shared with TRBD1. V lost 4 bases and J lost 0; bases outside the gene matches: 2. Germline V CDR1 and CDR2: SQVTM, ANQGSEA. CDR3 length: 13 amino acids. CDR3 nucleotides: TGCAGCGTTGCGGGACAGATGAACACTGAAGCTTTCTTT. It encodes CSVAGQMNTEAFF.

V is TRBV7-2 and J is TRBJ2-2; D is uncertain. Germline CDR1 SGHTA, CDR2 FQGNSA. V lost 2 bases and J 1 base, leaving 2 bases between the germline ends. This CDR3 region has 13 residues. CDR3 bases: TGTGCCAGCAGCTTACTGAACACCGGGGAGCTGTTTTTT. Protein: CASSLLNTGELFF. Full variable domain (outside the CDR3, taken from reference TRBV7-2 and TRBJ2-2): GAGVSQSPSNKVTEKGKDVELRCDPISGHTALYWYRQSLGQGLEFLIYFQGNSAPDKSGLPSDRFSAERTGGSVSTLTIQRTQQEDSAVYLCASSLLNTGELFFGEGSRLTVL.

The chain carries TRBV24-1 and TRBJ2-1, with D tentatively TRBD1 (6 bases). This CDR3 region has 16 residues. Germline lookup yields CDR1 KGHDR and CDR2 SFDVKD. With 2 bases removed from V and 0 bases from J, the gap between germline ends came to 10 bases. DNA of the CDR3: TGTGCCACCAGTGATTCACAGGGATACTCCTACAATGAGCAGTTCTTC. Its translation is CATSDSQGYSYNEQFF.

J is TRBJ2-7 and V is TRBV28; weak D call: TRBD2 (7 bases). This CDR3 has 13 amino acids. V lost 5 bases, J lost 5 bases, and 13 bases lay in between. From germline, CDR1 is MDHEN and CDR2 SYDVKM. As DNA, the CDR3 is TGTGCCAGCAGTCTTGGGGGGGGGCACGAGCAGTACGTC. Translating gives CASSLGGGHEQYV.

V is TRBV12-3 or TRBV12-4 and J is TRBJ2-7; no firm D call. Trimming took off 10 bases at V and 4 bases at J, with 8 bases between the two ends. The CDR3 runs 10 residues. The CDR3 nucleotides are TGTGCCATAGGGCTTTACGAGCAGTACGTC. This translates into CAIGLYEQYV.

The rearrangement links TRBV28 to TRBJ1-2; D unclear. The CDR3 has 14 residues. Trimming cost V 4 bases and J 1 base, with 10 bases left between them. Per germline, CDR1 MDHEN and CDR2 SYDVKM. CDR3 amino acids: CASSSGPVNYGYTF. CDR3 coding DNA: TGTGCCAGCAGTTCTGGCCCGGTTAACTATGGCTACACCTTC.

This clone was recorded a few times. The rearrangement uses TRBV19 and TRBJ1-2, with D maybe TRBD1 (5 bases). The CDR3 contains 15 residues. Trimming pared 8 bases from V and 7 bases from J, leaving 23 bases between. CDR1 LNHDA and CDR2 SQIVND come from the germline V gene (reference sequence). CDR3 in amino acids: CASATLGGEWGGYTF. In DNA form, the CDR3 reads TGTGCCAGTGCGACTCTCGGGGGGGAATGGGGTGGCTACACCTTC.

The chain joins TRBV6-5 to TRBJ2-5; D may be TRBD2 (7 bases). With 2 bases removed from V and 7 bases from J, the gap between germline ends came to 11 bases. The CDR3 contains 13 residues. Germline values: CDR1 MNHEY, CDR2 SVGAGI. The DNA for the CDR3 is TGTGCCAGCAGTTACGGGGAGGGGGGGACCCAGTACTTC. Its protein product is CASSYGEGGTQYF.

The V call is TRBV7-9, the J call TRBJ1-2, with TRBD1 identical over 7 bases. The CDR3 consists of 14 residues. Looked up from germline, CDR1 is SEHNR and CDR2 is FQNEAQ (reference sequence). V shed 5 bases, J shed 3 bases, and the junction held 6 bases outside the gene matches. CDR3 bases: TGTGCCAGCAGCCGTGACAGGGAACACTATGGCTACACCTTC. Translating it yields CASSRDREHYGYTF. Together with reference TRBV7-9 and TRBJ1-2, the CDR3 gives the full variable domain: DTGVSQNPRHKITKRGQNVTFRCDPISEHNRLYWYRQTLGQGPEFLTYFQNEAQLEKSRLLSDRFSAERPKGSFSTLEIQRTEQGDSAMYLCASSRDREHYGYTFGSGTRLTVV.